The entry that follows covers one T cell receptor beta chain sequence. This specimen belongs to a study of blood T cell repertoires in COVID-19. In the study overall: Donors in the United States, Italy and Spain gave samples during acute or convalescent COVID-19. PBMCs, B-cell-depleted T cells, or T cells were the source of the cDNA or gDNA that made up the material.

A Seattle source enrolled patients during active infection and followed them longitudinally. Methods used by the authors: Scientists estimated how many nucleated cells there were by amplifying reference gene primers. The method was immunoSEQ multiplex PCR; TCRdb's version includes in-frame clones alone and lacks a portion of them. From that table come the V and J calls and clone size; the DNA was used to work out D and trimming. The sample gives about 170,000 clones, around 87% of which show up once; roughly 2.5% is in the top ten. CDR1 and CDR2 (germline): LGHDT, YNNKEL (reference sequence). The CDR3 consists of 14 residues. V lost 2 bases and J 10 bases, leaving 14 bases between the germline ends.

The source of this sequence is a woman at least 80 years old with COVID-19, enrolled during active disease. The V gene is TRBV3-1 (or the pseudogene TRBV3-2), the J gene TRBJ1-4, with D tentatively TRBD1 (5 bases). Input material: peripheral blood. The CDR3 coding sequence is TGTGCCAGCAGCCAATCATCCGACAGATTAAAACTGTTTTTT. Translation gives CASSQSSDRLKLFF.